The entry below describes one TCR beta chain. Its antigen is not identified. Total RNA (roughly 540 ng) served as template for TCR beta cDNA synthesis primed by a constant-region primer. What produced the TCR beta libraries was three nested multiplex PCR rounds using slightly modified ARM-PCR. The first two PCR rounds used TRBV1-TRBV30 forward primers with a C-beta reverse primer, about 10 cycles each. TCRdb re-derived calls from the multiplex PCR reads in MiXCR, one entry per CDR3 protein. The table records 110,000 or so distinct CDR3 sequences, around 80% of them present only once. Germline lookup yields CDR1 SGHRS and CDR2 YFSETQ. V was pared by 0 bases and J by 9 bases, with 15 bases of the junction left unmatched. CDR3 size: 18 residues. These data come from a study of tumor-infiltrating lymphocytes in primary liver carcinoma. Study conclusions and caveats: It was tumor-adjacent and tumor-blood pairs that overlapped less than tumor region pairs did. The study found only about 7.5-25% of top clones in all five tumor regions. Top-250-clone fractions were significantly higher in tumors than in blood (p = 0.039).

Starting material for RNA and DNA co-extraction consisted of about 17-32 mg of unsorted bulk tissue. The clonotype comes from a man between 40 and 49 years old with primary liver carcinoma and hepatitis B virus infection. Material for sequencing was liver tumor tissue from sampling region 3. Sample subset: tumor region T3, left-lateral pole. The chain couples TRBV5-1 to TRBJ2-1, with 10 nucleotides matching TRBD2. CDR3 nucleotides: TGCGCCAGCAGCTTGGAGTGGAGGCCTAGCGGGAGCACGGGTGAGCAGTTCTTC. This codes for CASSLEWRPSGSTGEQFF.